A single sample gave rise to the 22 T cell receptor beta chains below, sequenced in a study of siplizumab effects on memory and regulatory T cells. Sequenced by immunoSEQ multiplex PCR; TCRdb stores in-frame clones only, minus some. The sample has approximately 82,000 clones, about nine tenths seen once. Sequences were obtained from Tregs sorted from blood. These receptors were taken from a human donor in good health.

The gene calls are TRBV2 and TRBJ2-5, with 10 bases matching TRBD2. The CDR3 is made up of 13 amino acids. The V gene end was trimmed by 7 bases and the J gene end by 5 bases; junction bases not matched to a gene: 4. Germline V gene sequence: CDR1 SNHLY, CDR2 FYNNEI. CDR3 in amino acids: CASKRGGLETQYF. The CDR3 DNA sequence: TGTGCCAGCAAGCGGGGGGGCCTTGAGACCCAGTACTTC.

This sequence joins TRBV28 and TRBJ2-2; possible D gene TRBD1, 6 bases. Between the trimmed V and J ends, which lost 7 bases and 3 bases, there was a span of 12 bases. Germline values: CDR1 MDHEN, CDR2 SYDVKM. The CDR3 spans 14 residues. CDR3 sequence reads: CASITQGDTGELFF. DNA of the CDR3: TGTGCCAGCATAACACAGGGAGACACCGGGGAGCTGTTTTTT.

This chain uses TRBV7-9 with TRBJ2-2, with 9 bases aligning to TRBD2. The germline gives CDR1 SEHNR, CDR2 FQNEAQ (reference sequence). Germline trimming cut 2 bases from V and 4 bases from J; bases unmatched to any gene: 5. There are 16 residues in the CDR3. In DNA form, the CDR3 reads TGTGCCAGCAGCTTACAGAGCGGGGGGCCCACCGGGGAGCTGTTTTTT. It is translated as CASSLQSGGPTGELFF.

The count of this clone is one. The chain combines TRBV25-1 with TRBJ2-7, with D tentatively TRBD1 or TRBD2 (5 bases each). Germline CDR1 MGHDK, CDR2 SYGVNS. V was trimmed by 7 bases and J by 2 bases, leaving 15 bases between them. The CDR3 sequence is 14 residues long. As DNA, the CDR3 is TGTGCCAGCACGCCGGGGCAGCCAGCCTACGAGCAGTACTTC. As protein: CASTPGQPAYEQYF.

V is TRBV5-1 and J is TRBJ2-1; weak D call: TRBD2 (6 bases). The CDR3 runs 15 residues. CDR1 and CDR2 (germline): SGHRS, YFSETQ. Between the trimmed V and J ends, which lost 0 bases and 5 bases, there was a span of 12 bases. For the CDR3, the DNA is TGCGCCAGCAGCTTGGCCTGGGGAGGAAACAATGAGCAGTTCTTC. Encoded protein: CASSLAWGGNNEQFF.

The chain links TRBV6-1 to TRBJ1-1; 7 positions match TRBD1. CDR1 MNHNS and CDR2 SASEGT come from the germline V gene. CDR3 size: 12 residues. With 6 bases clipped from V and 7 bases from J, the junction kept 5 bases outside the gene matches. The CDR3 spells CASRQGNIEAFF. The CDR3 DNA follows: TGTGCCAGCAGACAGGGGAATATTGAAGCTTTCTTT.

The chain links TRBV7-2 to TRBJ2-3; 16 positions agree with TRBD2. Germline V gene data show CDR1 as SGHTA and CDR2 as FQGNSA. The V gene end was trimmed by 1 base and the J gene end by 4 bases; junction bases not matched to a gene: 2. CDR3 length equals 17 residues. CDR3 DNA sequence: TGTGCCAGCAGCTTAGAGGGACTAGCGGGGGGGCCAGATACGCAGTATTTT. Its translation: CASSLEGLAGGPDTQYF.

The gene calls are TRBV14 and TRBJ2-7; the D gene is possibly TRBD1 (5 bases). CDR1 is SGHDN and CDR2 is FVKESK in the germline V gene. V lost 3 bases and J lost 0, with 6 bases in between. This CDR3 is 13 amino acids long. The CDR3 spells CASSHRDSYEQYF. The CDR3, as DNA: TGTGCCAGCAGCCACAGGGACTCCTACGAGCAGTACTTC.

CDR3: CASSQGLAGGQETQYF. The CDR3 DNA reads as TGTGCCAGCAGCCAGGGACTAGCGGGGGGGCAAGAGACCCAGTACTTC. The rearrangement links TRBV7-9 to TRBJ2-5, with 16 bases lining up with TRBD2. The CDR3 is made up of 16 amino acids. Trimming at V came to 5 bases and at J to 2 bases, leaving 2 bases not matched to a gene. CDR1 is SEHNR and CDR2 is FQNEAQ in the germline V gene (reference sequence).

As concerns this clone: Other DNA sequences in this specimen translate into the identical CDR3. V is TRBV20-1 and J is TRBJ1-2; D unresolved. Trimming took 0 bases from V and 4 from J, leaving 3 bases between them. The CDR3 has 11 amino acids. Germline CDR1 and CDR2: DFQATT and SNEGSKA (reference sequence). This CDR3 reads CSARDSYGYTF. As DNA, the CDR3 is TGCAGTGCTAGAGATTCCTATGGCTACACCTTC.

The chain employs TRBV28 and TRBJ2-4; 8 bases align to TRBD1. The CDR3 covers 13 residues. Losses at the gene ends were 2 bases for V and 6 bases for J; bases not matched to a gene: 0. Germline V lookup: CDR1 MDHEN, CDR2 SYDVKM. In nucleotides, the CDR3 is TGTGCCAGCAGTTTAGGACAGGGAAACATTCAGTACTTC. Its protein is CASSLGQGNIQYF.

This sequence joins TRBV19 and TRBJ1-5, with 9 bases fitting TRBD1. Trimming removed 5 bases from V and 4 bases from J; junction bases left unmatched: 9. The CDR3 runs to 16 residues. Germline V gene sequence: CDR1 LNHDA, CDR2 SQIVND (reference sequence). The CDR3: CASSPQDRGRNQPQHF. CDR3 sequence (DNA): TGTGCCAGTAGTCCGCAGGACAGGGGAAGGAATCAGCCCCAGCATTTT.

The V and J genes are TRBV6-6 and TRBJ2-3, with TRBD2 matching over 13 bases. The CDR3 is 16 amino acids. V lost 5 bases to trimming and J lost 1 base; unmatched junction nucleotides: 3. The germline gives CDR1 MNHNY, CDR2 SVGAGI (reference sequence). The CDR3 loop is CASSLGLAGGTDTQYF. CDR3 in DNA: TGTGCCAGCAGTCTTGGACTAGCGGGGGGCACAGATACGCAGTATTTT.

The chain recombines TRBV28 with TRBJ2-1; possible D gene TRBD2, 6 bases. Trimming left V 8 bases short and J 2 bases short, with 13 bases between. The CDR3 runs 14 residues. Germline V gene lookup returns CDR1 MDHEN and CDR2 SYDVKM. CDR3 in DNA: TGTGCCAGCGAACGGGACTCCACCTACAATGAGCAGTTCTTC. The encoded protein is CASERDSTYNEQFF.

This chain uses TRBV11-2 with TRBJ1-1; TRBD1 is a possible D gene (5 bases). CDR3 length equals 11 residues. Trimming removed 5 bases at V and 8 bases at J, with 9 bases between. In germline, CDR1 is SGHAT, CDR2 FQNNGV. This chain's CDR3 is CASSARVEAFF. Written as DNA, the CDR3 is TGTGCCAGCAGCGCCAGGGTAGAAGCTTTCTTT.

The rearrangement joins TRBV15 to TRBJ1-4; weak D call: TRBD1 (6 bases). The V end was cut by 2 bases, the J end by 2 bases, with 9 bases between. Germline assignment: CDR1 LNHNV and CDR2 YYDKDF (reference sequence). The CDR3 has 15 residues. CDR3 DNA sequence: TGTGCCACCAGCAGAACAGGGTCGACTAATGAAAAACTGTTTTTT. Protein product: CATSRTGSTNEKLFF.

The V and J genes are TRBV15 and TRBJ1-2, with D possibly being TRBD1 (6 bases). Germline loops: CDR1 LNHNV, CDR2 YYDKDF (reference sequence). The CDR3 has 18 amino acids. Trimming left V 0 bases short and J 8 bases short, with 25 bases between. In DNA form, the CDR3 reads TGTGCCACCAGCAGAGAAACTGTCGGACAGATTCGGAATTACGGCTACACCTTC. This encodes CATSRETVGQIRNYGYTF.

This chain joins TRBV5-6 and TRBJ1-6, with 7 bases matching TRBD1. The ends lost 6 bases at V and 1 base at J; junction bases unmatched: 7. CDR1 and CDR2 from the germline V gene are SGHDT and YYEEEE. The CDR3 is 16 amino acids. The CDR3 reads CASTRGAGSYNSPLHF. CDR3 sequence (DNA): TGTGCCAGCACCAGGGGGGCGGGATCCTATAATTCACCCCTCCACTTT.

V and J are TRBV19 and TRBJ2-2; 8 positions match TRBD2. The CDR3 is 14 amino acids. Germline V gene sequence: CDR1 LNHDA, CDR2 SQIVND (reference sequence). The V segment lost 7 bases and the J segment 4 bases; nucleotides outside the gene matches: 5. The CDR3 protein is CASNFGTSTGELFF. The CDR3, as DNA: TGTGCCAGTAATTTCGGGACTAGCACCGGGGAGCTGTTTTTT. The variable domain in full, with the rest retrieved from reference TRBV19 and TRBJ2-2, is DGGITQSPKYLFRKEGQNVTLSCEQNLNHDAMYWYRQDPGQGLRLIYYSQIVNDFQKGDIAEGYSVSREKKESFPLTVTSAQKNPTAFYLCASNFGTSTGELFFGEGSRLTVL.

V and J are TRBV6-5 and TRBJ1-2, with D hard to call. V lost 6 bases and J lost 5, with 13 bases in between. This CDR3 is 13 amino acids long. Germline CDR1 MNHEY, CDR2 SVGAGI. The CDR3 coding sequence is TGTGCCAGCAGCCCCGGGCCTCCATATGGCTACACCTTC. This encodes CASSPGPPYGYTF.

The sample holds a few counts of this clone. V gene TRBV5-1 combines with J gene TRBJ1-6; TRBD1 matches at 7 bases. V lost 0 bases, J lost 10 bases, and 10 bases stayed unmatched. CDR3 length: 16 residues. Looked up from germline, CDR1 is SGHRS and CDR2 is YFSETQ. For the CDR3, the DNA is TGCGCCAGCAGCTTGGTTTCCGGGACAGACAGCTCACCCCTCCACTTT. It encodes CASSLVSGTDSSPLHF.

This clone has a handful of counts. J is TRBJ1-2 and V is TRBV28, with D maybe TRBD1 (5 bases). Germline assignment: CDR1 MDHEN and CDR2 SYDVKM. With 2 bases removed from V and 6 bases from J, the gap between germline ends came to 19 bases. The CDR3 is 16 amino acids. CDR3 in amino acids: CASSLLRQGRLDGYTF. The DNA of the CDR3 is TGTGCCAGCAGTTTACTACGGCAGGGCCGGTTGGATGGCTACACCTTC.